The clone carrying this TCR beta chain was observed a few times. Its antigen is undetermined. The CDR3 runs 14 residues. V was shortened by 2 bases and J by 4 bases, with 12 bases between the two germline ends. Looked up from germline, CDR1 is SGHTA and CDR2 is FQGNSA. The sample is drawn from a study of T cells after yellow fever vaccination. Study-wide background: Fractions of low cell number were prepared using SMART-Seq v4 Ultra Low Input. General study results and limits: Booster sampling recovered most clones from primary vaccination (approximately 97% CD4, 80% to 90% CD8). The secondary response showed a weaker magnitude and a faster peak, day 5 versus 15.

TCR cDNA was made by 5'RACE template switching, adding a universal primer site and UMIs. One entry per CDR3 protein, called by TCRdb with MiXCR from the 5' RACE reads. The data show 500,000 to 700,000 distinct CDR3 sequences, roughly 19% seen once. The receptor was derived from a young man who received the YFV17D yellow fever vaccine. The chain recombines TRBV7-2 with TRBJ2-7; D may be TRBD2 (6 bases). The material sequenced was PBMCs, taken 15 days after the yellow fever booster vaccination. The CDR3: CASSLLGGPYEQYF. The DNA for the CDR3 is TGTGCCAGCAGCTTATTGGGGGGTCCTTACGAGCAGTACTTC. Together with reference TRBV7-2 and TRBJ2-7, the CDR3 gives the full variable domain: GAGVSQSPSNKVTEKGKDVELRCDPISGHTALYWYRQSLGQGLEFLIYFQGNSAPDKSGLPSDRFSAERTGGSVSTLTIQRTQQEDSAVYLCASSLLGGPYEQYFGPGTRLTVT.